The 10 T cell receptor beta chains presented below share a single source sample, sequenced in a study of blood T cell repertoires in COVID-19 (dated by TCRdb to about 2020). Library method: the immunoSEQ multiplex PCR assay. Drawn from immuneACCESS, this table holds only the in-frame rearrangements with V and J called that TCRdb kept. Clones are partly lost; checked studies trace under half to an unresolved V gene and leave the rest unexplained. Present in this sample are 200,000 or so clones, roughly 80% of which were seen just once. 8% to 13% of the sample is in the top ten clones. Sample: peripheral blood. These receptors came from a woman aged 80 or over with acute or convalescent COVID-19.

The CDR3 region is CASSLRGRTTDTQYF. In nucleotides, the CDR3 is TGTGCCAGCAGTTTAAGGGGGCGGACCACAGATACGCAGTATTTT. The rearrangement links TRBV3-1 (or the pseudogene TRBV3-2) to TRBJ2-3; 7 bases fit TRBD1. CDR3 size: 15 residues. The V segment lost 6 bases and the J segment 2 bases; nucleotides outside the gene matches: 8. Germline CDR1 reads LGHDT; CDR2 reads YNNKEL (reference sequence).

This clone was counted a few times. The rearrangement joins TRBV3-1 (or the pseudogene TRBV3-2) to TRBJ1-1; 11 bases align to TRBD1. Trimming at V came to 5 bases and at J to 6 bases, leaving 8 bases not matched to a gene. The CDR3 totals 15 residues. Per germline, CDR1 LGHDT and CDR2 YNNKEL (reference sequence). CDR3: CASSSGQGEGAEAFF. The CDR3 coding sequence is TGTGCCAGCAGCTCGGGACAGGGGGAGGGGGCTGAAGCTTTCTTT.

The rearrangement uses TRBV11-2 and TRBJ1-2; D gene ambiguous. The germline gives CDR1 SGHAT, CDR2 FQNNGV. CDR3 length: 14 amino acids. Trimming stripped 4 bases from V and 8 bases from J, with 17 bases between. For the CDR3, the DNA is TGTGCCAGCAGCTCCGGCCGGGGAGTTGGAGGCTACACCTTC. It yields the protein CASSSGRGVGGYTF. Full variable domain (missing parts from reference TRBV11-2 and TRBJ1-2): EAGVAQSPRYKIIEKRQSVAFWCNPISGHATLYWYQQILGQGPKLLIQFQNNGVVDDSQLPKDRFSAERLKGVDSTLKIQPAKLEDSAVYLCASSSGRGVGGYTFGSGTRLTVV.

The chain combines TRBV19 with TRBJ1-3; no clear D gene. Germline-derived CDR1 and CDR2 are LNHDA and SQIVND (reference sequence). The CDR3 contains 16 residues. With 5 bases removed from V and 0 bases from J, the gap between germline ends came to 14 bases. The CDR3 region has the DNA TGTGCCAGTAGTGCCAGTCCTAGAGGCTCTGGAAACACCATATATTTT. Translating gives CASSASPRGSGNTIYF. Combining the CDR3 with reference TRBV19 and TRBJ1-3 gives the whole variable domain DGGITQSPKYLFRKEGQNVTLSCEQNLNHDAMYWYRQDPGQGLRLIYYSQIVNDFQKGDIAEGYSVSREKKESFPLTVTSAQKNPTAFYLCASSASPRGSGNTIYFGEGSWLTVV.

This clone was seen repeatedly, ten times or more. The chain links TRBV5-5 to TRBJ2-1; TRBD1 matches at 9 bases. J lost 7 bases, V lost 4 bases, and 9 bases had no gene match. There are 15 residues in the CDR3. Germline CDR1 is SGHKS and CDR2 is YYEKEE (reference sequence). This chain's CDR3 is CASSHPQGAGNEQFF. The CDR3 DNA reads TGTGCCAGCAGCCACCCACAGGGGGCAGGGAATGAGCAGTTCTTC. Full variable domain (missing parts from reference TRBV5-5 and TRBJ2-1): DAGVTQSPTHLIKTRGQQVTLRCSPISGHKSVSWYQQVLGQGPQFIFQYYEKEERGRGNFPDRFSARQFPNYSSELNVNALLLGDSALYLCASSHPQGAGNEQFFGPGTRLTVL.

The sample holds one count of this clone. V gene TRBV9 combines with J gene TRBJ2-5; D remains ambiguous. CDR3 size: 13 residues. The V and J ends lost 4 bases and 3 bases respectively, with 10 bases between them. Germline CDR1 is SGDLS and CDR2 is YYNGEE. The CDR3: CASSPPSEETQYF. CDR3 in DNA: TGTGCCAGCAGCCCCCCCTCCGAAGAGACCCAGTACTTC.

The chain recombines TRBV27 with TRBJ1-5; D unclear. CDR1 is MNHEY and CDR2 is SMNVEV in the germline V gene (reference sequence). CDR3 length: 13 residues. V dropped 0 bases and J dropped 5 bases, with 5 bases sitting between them. The CDR3 DNA sequence: TGTGCCAGCAGTTTATCGGTAGATCAGCCCCAGCATTTT. It codes for CASSLSVDQPQHF.

In this sample, this clone turned up a few times. This rearrangement joins TRBV6-2 or TRBV6-3 to TRBJ1-6, with D possibly matching TRBD1 (6 bases). Germline V CDR1 and CDR2: MNHEY, SVGEGT. V lost 6 bases to trimming and J lost 8 bases, with 14 bases between them. The CDR3 extends over 14 amino acids. CDR3 sequence (DNA): TGTGCCAGCAGCATACAGGGATCGGATTCACCCCTCCACTTT. Translating it yields CASSIQGSDSPLHF.

The chain recombines TRBV18 with TRBJ1-2, with 8 bases that match TRBD1. V lost 3 bases and J lost 9; bases outside the gene matches: 9. This CDR3 region has 14 residues. The V gene's germline CDR1 is KGHSH and CDR2 LQKENI. CDR3 region: CASSPRQGIESYTF. In nucleotides, the CDR3 is TGTGCCAGCTCACCCAGACAGGGGATAGAGAGCTACACCTTC.

This clone was detected a few times. The V and J genes are TRBV18 and TRBJ1-4; no clear D gene. V was clipped by 0 bases and J by 4 bases, with 6 bases between them. Germline values: CDR1 KGHSH, CDR2 LQKENI. There are 14 residues in the CDR3. CDR3: CASSPPGSNEKLFF. CDR3 DNA sequence: TGTGCCAGCTCACCACCGGGCAGTAATGAAAAACTGTTTTTT.